This TCR beta chain stems from a study of blood T cell repertoires in COVID-19. Study at large: Collection of acute and convalescent COVID-19 samples took place in the United States, Italy and Spain. The cDNA or gDNA used as material had been derived from T cells, B-cell-depleted T cells, or PBMCs.

Trimming took 5 bases from V and 6 from J; bases not matched to a gene: 12. Germline lookup yields CDR1 LNHDA and CDR2 SQIVND (reference sequence). There are 16 residues in the CDR3. The authors' processing: Amplified reference gene primers provided the basis for estimating nucleated cell counts. Here immunoSEQ multiplex PCR was the method, and the copy in TCRdb shows in-frame clones only, minus some. V, J and clone size were drawn from that table, and D and trimming were deduced from the DNA. The sample records about 350,000 clones, 87% being singletons. The receptor was derived from a woman aged 50 to 60 with COVID-19, enrolled during active disease. Material: peripheral blood. The chain couples TRBV19 to TRBJ2-1; 8 bases match TRBD2. The DNA for the CDR3 is TGTGCCAGTAGTCACGTTATAGGCGGGGGGTCCAATGAGCAGTTCTTC. Translated, it gives CASSHVIGGGSNEQFF.